The rows below give T cell receptor beta chains drawn from one sample of a study of long-term antiretroviral therapy in people with HIV. Some clones are missing from TCRdb's copy, which holds only in-frame ones; the method was immunoSEQ multiplex PCR. The sample carries tens of thousands of clones, 90% to 95% recorded once. The specimen was unsorted PBMCs, collected 3.7 years after starting antiretroviral therapy. These receptors originate from a woman between 50 and 59 years old with HIV. Both conserved end residues are part of each CDR3. A D gene is named only where the DNA matches it firmly. Clone size, where shown, is once, few, many, or a class for clones that have expanded.

length: 18
size: -
J: TRBJ2-7
D: TRBD2
V: TRBV11-2
CDR3: CASSPRTSGGQRPYEQYF
DNA: TGTGCCAGCAGCCCCCGGACTAGCGGGGGGCAAAGACCCTACGAGCAGTACTTC

length: 16
size: -
J: TRBJ2-5
D: TRBD1
V: TRBV18
CDR3: CASSRTGGSWRETQYF
DNA: TGTGCCAGCTCACGGACAGGGGGCAGTTGGCGAGAGACCCAGTACTTC

length: 16
size: -
J: TRBJ2-2
D: TRBD2
V: TRBV10-1
CDR3: CASGLAGGQGTGELFF
DNA: TGCGCCAGTGGACTAGCGGGGGGGCAAGGCACCGGGGAGCTGTTTTTT

length: 13
size: once
J: TRBJ2-3
D: TRBD1
V: TRBV5-4
CDR3: CASSPDRGDTQYF
DNA: TGTGCCAGCAGCCCTGACAGGGGGGATACGCAGTATTTT

length: 14
size: -
J: TRBJ2-5
D: TRBD1
V: TRBV19
CDR3: CASRQGTKGETQYF
DNA: TGTGCCAGTCGACAGGGGACAAAGGGAGAGACCCAGTACTTC

length: 15
size: -
J: TRBJ1-5
D: TRBD1
V: TRBV5-8
CDR3: CASSLYRGSNQPQHF
DNA: TGTGCCAGCAGCTTGTACAGGGGAAGCAATCAGCCCCAGCATTTT

length: 13
size: -
J: TRBJ1-1
D: -
V: TRBV6-1
CDR3: CASSEAPVTEAFF
DNA: TGTGCCAGCAGTGAAGCGCCGGTGACTGAAGCTTTCTTT

length: 13
size: -
J: TRBJ1-1
D: -
V: TRBV10-1
CDR3: CASRRRRSTEAFF
DNA: TGCGCCAGCAGAAGACGGAGGAGCACTGAAGCTTTCTTT

length: 14
size: once
J: TRBJ1-1
D: -
V: TRBV30
CDR3: CAWSVSGVNTEAFF
DNA: TGTGCCTGGAGTGTCTCAGGAGTGAACACTGAAGCTTTCTTT

length: 15
size: once
J: TRBJ1-6
D: -
V: TRBV6-5
CDR3: CASRYHGAANSPLHF
DNA: TGTGCCAGCAGATATCATGGGGCAGCTAATTCACCCCTCCACTTT

length: 14
size: -
J: TRBJ1-5
D: -
V: TRBV5-5
CDR3: CASSLAAGNQPQHF
DNA: TGTGCCAGCAGCTTGGCCGCGGGAAATCAGCCCCAGCATTTT

length: 14
size: -
J: TRBJ1-5
D: -
V: TRBV30
CDR3: CAWSVSVLNQPQHF
DNA: TGTGCCTGGAGTGTATCGGTACTCAATCAGCCCCAGCATTTT

length: 15
size: -
J: TRBJ1-2
D: -
V: TRBV5-1
CDR3: CASSLGADLVYGYTF
DNA: TGCGCCAGCAGCTTGGGGGCAGATCTCGTCTATGGCTACACCTTC

length: 15
size: -
J: TRBJ2-5
D: -
V: TRBV5-5
CDR3: CASSLDDTVRETQYF
DNA: TGTGCCAGCAGCCTGGATGACACAGTTCGAGAGACCCAGTACTTC

length: 14
size: -
J: TRBJ1-3
D: -
V: TRBV6-6
CDR3: CASSYGGSGNTIYF
DNA: TGTGCCAGCAGTTACGGAGGCTCTGGAAACACCATATATTTT

length: 15
size: -
J: TRBJ1-4
D: -
V: TRBV6-5
CDR3: CASSALNRGNEKLFF
DNA: TGTGCCAGCAGTGCCCTCAATCGGGGGAATGAAAAACTGTTTTTT

length: 15
size: -
J: TRBJ2-1
D: TRBD2
V: TRBV6-5
CDR3: CASSPGTSLYNEQFF
DNA: TGTGCCAGCAGCCCCGGGACTAGTTTATACAATGAGCAGTTCTTC

length: 12
size: -
J: TRBJ2-7
D: TRBD1
V: TRBV5-8
CDR3: CASSLGDSEQYF
DNA: TGTGCCAGCAGCTTGGGGGACAGTGAGCAGTACTTC

length: 15
size: -
J: TRBJ2-3
D: -
V: TRBV6-6
CDR3: CASNDAPLGTDTQYF
DNA: TGTGCCAGCAACGATGCACCTTTAGGCACAGATACGCAGTATTTT

length: 12
size: -
J: TRBJ1-2
D: -
V: TRBV6-6
CDR3: CASLDSNYGYTF
DNA: TGTGCCAGCCTAGACAGTAACTATGGCTACACCTTC

length: 12
size: once
J: TRBJ2-5
D: -
V: TRBV7-2
CDR3: CASSLDWETQYF
DNA: TGTGCCAGCAGCTTAGACTGGGAGACCCAGTACTTC

length: 16
size: -
J: TRBJ2-2
D: -
V: TRBV4-3
CDR3: CASSLIYGGPTGELFF
DNA: TGCGCCAGCAGCCTGATATATGGAGGGCCCACCGGGGAGCTGTTTTTT